The rows below give T cell receptor beta chains drawn from one sample of a study of memory CD4+ T cells and cytomegalovirus serostatus. Libraries were prepared by immunoSEQ multiplex PCR; TCRdb keeps only in-frame clonotypes and omits some of them. Of tens of thousands of clones listed, 78% are singletons. Sequencing used memory CD4+ T cells from blood. All receptors come from an adult in good health and CMV-seronegative. Both conserved end residues are trimmed from each CDR3. The order of the fields is V gene, CDR3 length, J gene, CDR3 protein.

>TRBV7-2|13|TRBJ2-1
ASSFQRGGVYEQF
>TRBV30|13|TRBJ1-2
AWRTGDPINYGYT
>TRBV6-5|11|TRBJ1-1
ASRKDPITEAF
>TRBV12-5|12|TRBJ1-2
ASGLDRLGYGYT
>TRBV28|15|TRBJ2-5
ASSLLLDRGGGETQY
>TRBV11-2|14|TRBJ2-1
ASSPRGGTSYNEQF
>TRBV7-6|11|TRBJ1-1
ASSFQGNTEAF
>TRBV6-5|13|TRBJ2-7
ASSYSRQGAYEQY
>TRBV19|12|TRBJ2-5
ASSIGGQWETQY
>TRBV7-7|13|TRBJ2-7
ASSVGLAGPYEQY
>TRBV27|12|TRBJ2-3
ASRDIGGPYTQY
>TRBV19|14|TRBJ2-5
ASKRGGAGVQETQY
>TRBV5-1|11|TRBJ1-4
ASSSDYNEKLF
>TRBV6-5|11|TRBJ1-2
ASTATGGYGYT
>TRBV7-2|12|TRBJ1-6
ASSFGSSNSPLH
>TRBV5-4|12|TRBJ2-7
ASSRMGRLNEQY
>TRBV30|14|TRBJ1-4
AWSSPGGFGAEKLF
>TRBV1|14|TRBJ2-7
TSSQEGQGNLYEQY
>TRBV19|12|TRBJ2-5
ASRPSGTQETQY
>TRBV28|13|TRBJ1-1
ASSLGQRRGTEAF
>TRBV7-2|14|TRBJ1-1
ASSPRPTGMNTEAF
>TRBV7-6|11|TRBJ1-6
ASARDNNSPLH
>TRBV5-4|13|TRBJ2-7
ASSLGPDGTYEQY
>TRBV2|11|TRBJ1-5
ASTGQGRQPQH
>TRBV28|12|TRBJ1-1
ASTPPGFNTEAF
>TRBV7-2|13|TRBJ1-2
ASSLGQGLGYGYT
>TRBV5-1|12|TRBJ1-6
ASSSDRSASPLH
>TRBV4-1|13|TRBJ1-2
ASSLGQDQMYGYT
>TRBV18|15|TRBJ1-3
ASSPTRLTLSGNTIY
>TRBV18|13|TRBJ1-6
ATCKQGFDNSPLH
>TRBV9|11|TRBJ1-2
ASSDTGDYGYT
>TRBV6-1|11|TRBJ1-1
ASRDRAFTEAF
>TRBV5-4|14|TRBJ2-2
ASSLLGGSNTGELF
>TRBV29-1|12|TRBJ2-5
SVESSGGAGTQY
>TRBV5-6|11|TRBJ2-7
ASSAGQVPEQY
>TRBV12-1|14|TRBJ1-4
ASSPGQGACGEKLF
>TRBV18|10|TRBJ1-2
ASTGGGGGYT
>TRBV7-9|11|TRBJ1-1
ASSRGQGNGAF
>TRBV29-1|12|TRBJ2-3
SVEVGPVTDTQY
>TRBV13|12|-
ASSSRQVSYEQY
>TRBV5-4|12|TRBJ1-2
ASTLSQGNRGYT
>TRBV5-5|14|TRBJ2-5
ASSTLGGGLRETQY
>TRBV5-6|12|TRBJ2-7
ASREGGAGNEQY
>TRBV4-2|11|TRBJ1-1
ASSQDLTTEAF